This entry lists 10 T cell receptor beta chains sequenced from one sample in a study of OX40 agonist ivuxolimab in advanced cancers. Assay: immunoSEQ multiplex PCR; the TCRdb copy retains only in-frame clones and omits some. The sample consists of fewer than 25,000 clones, approximately 86% of them appearing once. The material sequenced was CD4+ or CD8+ T cells sorted from blood, taken in a trial of the OX40 agonist ivuxolimab. These receptor sequences come from an adult with an advanced solid tumor such as melanoma, head and neck, liver or kidney cancer.

The genes are TRBV7-9 and TRBJ2-2, with D maybe TRBD2 (6 bases). Trimming stripped 8 bases from V and 2 bases from J, with 18 bases between. The CDR3 totals 16 residues. Looked up from germline, CDR1 is SEHNR and CDR2 is FQNEAQ (reference sequence). The CDR3 is CASRGIKRANTGELFF. DNA of the CDR3: TGTGCCAGCCGGGGGATAAAGAGGGCTAACACCGGGGAGCTGTTTTTT.

By its share, this clone is medium-sized (0.01 to 0.1%). The rearrangement uses TRBV9 and TRBJ2-3, with 8 bases that match TRBD2. From germline, CDR1 is SGDLS and CDR2 YYNGEE. Trimming removed 0 bases from V and 4 bases from J; junction bases left unmatched: 1. This CDR3 contains 14 residues. The CDR3 region is CASSVAAGADTQYF. Written as DNA, the CDR3 is TGTGCCAGCAGCGTAGCAGCGGGGGCAGATACGCAGTATTTT.

V is TRBV4-1 and J is TRBJ2-7; the D gene is possibly TRBD1 (5 bases). The CDR3 has 14 amino acids. Germline assignment: CDR1 MGHRA and CDR2 YSYEKL. The V end was cut by 0 bases, the J end by 2 bases, with 8 bases between. CDR3: CASSQDAGPYEQYF. CDR3 nucleotides: TGCGCCAGCAGCCAAGACGCAGGGCCCTACGAGCAGTACTTC.

The V call is TRBV7-8, the J call TRBJ2-7; D remains unclear. The CDR3 length is 15 residues. In germline, CDR1 is SGHVS, CDR2 FQNEAQ. V was trimmed by 1 base and J by 2 bases, leaving 12 bases between them. CDR3 region: CASSLGWVKTYEQYF. Here the CDR3 DNA reads TGTGCCAGCAGCTTAGGGTGGGTTAAGACCTACGAGCAGTACTTC.

The chain joins TRBV7-4 to TRBJ1-6; unclear D gene. In germline, CDR1 is SGHVT, CDR2 SQSDAQ. V lost 8 bases and J lost 13, with 24 bases in between. This CDR3 comprises 15 residues. The CDR3: CASAPWVGRRSPLHF. The CDR3 bases are TGTGCCAGCGCGCCGTGGGTGGGCAGGCGGTCCCCCCTCCACTTT.

The chain employs TRBV6-4 and TRBJ1-2; perhaps TRBD1 as D (6 bases). Germline assignment: CDR1 MRHNA and CDR2 SNTAGT. The ends were cut back, 6 bases at V and 7 bases at J, with 18 bases in the middle. The CDR3 covers 14 residues. The CDR3 region has the DNA TGTGCCAGCAGGCCGACAGGTTTGGGCGGTGGCTACACCTTC. This translates into CASRPTGLGGGYTF.

The CDR3 protein is CASSETGGGSYEQYF. The CDR3 nucleotides are TGCGCCAGCAGCGAGACAGGGGGTGGGAGCTACGAGCAGTACTTC. The chain uses TRBV4-1 and TRBJ2-7, with 9 bases aligning to TRBD1. The J segment lost 3 bases and the V segment lost 5 bases, leaving 8 bases of the junction unmatched. CDR3 length: 15 residues. The germline CDR1 and CDR2 sequences are MGHRA and YSYEKL.

The CDR3 DNA is TGTGCCAGCAGTTACTATTTAGGGGTCAATGAGCAGTTCTTC. Encoded protein: CASSYYLGVNEQFF. This sequence joins TRBV6-5 and TRBJ2-1, with D possibly being TRBD1 (5 bases). CDR1 is MNHEY, CDR2 SVGAGI, per germline. The CDR3 runs 14 residues. V was pared by 1 base and J by 6 bases, with 10 bases between.

CDR3 sequence (DNA): TGTGCCAGCAGCAAAGAACGACAGGGAGGTCAGCCCCAGCATTTT. Amino acid sequence: CASSKERQGGQPQHF. The chain is built from TRBV21-1 and TRBJ1-5; the table calls TRBD1, which could not be checked here. TRBV21-1 is a pseudogene. There are 15 residues in the CDR3.

The chain joins TRBV7-9 to TRBJ2-2; the D gene is possibly TRBD2 (7 bases). Per germline, CDR1 SEHNR and CDR2 FQNEAQ (reference sequence). Trimming shortened V by 6 bases and J by 6 bases, and 20 bases separated the two germline ends. This CDR3 has 16 amino acids. The CDR3 DNA sequence: TGTGCCAGCAGGTACTCAGGGGAGGGAGCGTCCGGGGAGCTGTTTTTT. Encoded protein: CASRYSGEGASGELFF. The full variable domain, in which reference TRBV7-9 and TRBJ2-2 provide the parts outside the CDR3, is DTGVSQNPRHKITKRGQNVTFRCDPISEHNRLYWYRQTLGQGPEFLTYFQNEAQLEKSRLLSDRFSAERPKGSFSTLEIQRTEQGDSAMYLCASRYSGEGASGELFFGEGSRLTVL.